This T cell receptor (beta chain) came from a study of blood T cells in healthy people across ages. This CDR3 contains 12 residues. CDR1 is SQVTM, CDR2 ANQGSEA, per germline. Trimming removed 1 base from V and 7 bases from J, with 11 bases in between. This clonotype came up once. The authors ran a second PCR of roughly 6 to 12 cycles using a sample-barcoded 5' primer and a J-beta primer mix. Using its own MiXCR run on the 5' RACE reads, TCRdb lists one record per CDR3 protein. Of about 1.4 million distinct CDR3 sequences listed, 59% are singletons. The origin of this receptor is a man between 18 and 29 years old in good health. V is TRBV29-1 and J is TRBJ2-7; no clear D. The sequenced material came from blood. Here the CDR3 DNA reads TGCAGCGTTGAAGTAGGGTTAAGTGAGCAGTACTTC. It codes for CSVEVGLSEQYF.